Shown below are 21 T cell receptor beta chains from a single sample sequenced in a study of blood T cell repertoires in COVID-19. Assay used: immunoSEQ multiplex PCR; TCRdb lists only in-frame clones, some missing. The data hold over 85,000 clones, with more than 70% observed a single time. Source material: peripheral blood. These receptor sequences come from a human donor with acute or convalescent COVID-19. The donor label of this sample is uncertain.

The chain has TRBV30 and TRBJ2-3, with TRBD1 identical over 12 bases. Germline trimming cut 2 bases from V and 5 bases from J; bases unmatched to any gene: 8. CDR3 length: 16 residues. Germline-derived CDR1 and CDR2 are GTSNPN and SVGIG (reference sequence). For the CDR3, the DNA is TGTGCCTGGAGTTGGGGACAGGGGGCCGCAGGAGATACGCAGTATTTT. This gives the protein CAWSWGQGAAGDTQYF. Full variable domain (remainder filled in from reference TRBV30 and TRBJ2-3): SQTIHQWPATLVQPVGSPLSLECTVEGTSNPNLYWYRQAAGRGLQLLFYSVGIGQISSEVPQNLSASRPQDRQFILSSKKLLLSDSGFYLCAWSWGQGAAGDTQYFGPGTRLTVL.

The chain employs TRBV9 and TRBJ1-4, with 9 bases lining up with TRBD1. CDR1 and CDR2 from the germline V gene are SGDLS and YYNGEE. The J segment lost 7 bases and the V segment lost 0 bases, leaving 1 base of the junction unmatched. The CDR3 runs to 14 residues. The CDR3 region has the DNA TGTGCCAGCAGCGTAGGGGGACAGGGTGAAAAACTGTTTTTT. Translating gives CASSVGGQGEKLFF.

The chain joins TRBV5-1 to TRBJ2-3, with D unresolved. The CDR3 is 17 amino acids. The germline CDR1 and CDR2 sequences are SGHRS and YFSETQ. V lost 0 bases, J lost 0 bases, and 14 bases lay in between. The CDR3 region has the DNA TGCGCCAGCAGCTTGGCCGGAGTGATGACTAGCACAGATACGCAGTATTTT. It translates to CASSLAGVMTSTDTQYF.

For the CDR3, the DNA is TGCGCCAGCAGCGCCGGACCGGGACAGGCCCAAGAGACCCAGTACTTC. Translation: CASSAGPGQAQETQYF. V is TRBV5-1 and J is TRBJ2-5; 8 bases fit TRBD1. The V gene's germline CDR1 is SGHRS and CDR2 YFSETQ. Trimming removed 4 bases from V and 1 base from J; junction bases left unmatched: 9. The CDR3 extends over 16 amino acids.

The CDR3 spells CASSFGSGGPNTGELFF. The CDR3 nucleotides read TGTGCCAGCAGCTTTGGTAGCGGGGGACCAAACACCGGGGAGCTGTTTTTT. The chain is built from TRBV7-3 and TRBJ2-2, with 9 bases that match TRBD2. CDR1 and CDR2 (germline): SGHTA, FQGTGA. The ends lost 3 bases at V and 2 bases at J; junction bases unmatched: 7. The CDR3 covers 17 residues.

As DNA, the CDR3 is TGTGCCAGCAGCTTGGTTGACAGGGAAGAGACCCAGTACTTC. Translated: CASSLVDREETQYF. The chain is built from TRBV5-4 and TRBJ2-5, with 7 bases identical to TRBD1. The CDR3 length is 14 residues. V trimming: 0 bases; J trimming: 3 bases; junction bases outside the gene matches: 2. Germline CDR1 SGHNT, CDR2 YYREEE (reference sequence).

V and J are TRBV11-2 and TRBJ2-5; 9 nucleotides match TRBD1. The CDR3 totals 16 residues. Per the germline V gene, CDR1 is SGHAT and CDR2 is FQNNGV. V gave up 4 bases and J gave up 2 bases; unmatched junction bases: 8. CDR3 loop: CASSSLDRGGQETQYF. CDR3 sequence (DNA): TGTGCCAGCAGCTCACTGGACAGGGGCGGTCAAGAGACCCAGTACTTC.

V is TRBV4-1 and J is TRBJ1-4, with D possibly being TRBD1 (6 bases). CDR1 is MGHRA and CDR2 is YSYEKL in the germline V gene. V was clipped by 0 bases and J by 0 bases, with 11 bases between them. The CDR3 extends over 17 amino acids. DNA of the CDR3: TGCGCCAGCAGCCAAGATAACGGGGGGCCAACTAATGAAAAACTGTTTTTT. This gives the protein CASSQDNGGPTNEKLFF.

In this sample, this clone turned up once. This chain joins TRBV9 and TRBJ1-2, with 7 bases matching TRBD1. Per the germline V gene, CDR1 is SGDLS and CDR2 is YYNGEE. Unmatched junction bases numbered 7, after V lost 3 bases and J lost 8 bases. The CDR3 consists of 13 residues. The CDR3 DNA follows: TGTGCCAGCAGCGGCAGGGGACAGAGGGGCTACACCTTC. Amino acids: CASSGRGQRGYTF.

In its sample, this clone was seen once. The chain carries TRBV7-9 and TRBJ2-7; the D is unclear. The CDR3 has 13 residues. The V gene's germline CDR1 is SEHNR and CDR2 FQNEAQ (reference sequence). Trimming cost V 5 bases and J 1 base, with 9 bases left between them. The CDR3 coding sequence is TGTGCCAGCAGCCCCCCGTCGTCCTACGAGCAGTACTTC. This sequence encodes CASSPPSSYEQYF. The full variable domain, with the rest looked up from reference TRBV7-9 and TRBJ2-7, is DTGVSQNPRHKITKRGQNVTFRCDPISEHNRLYWYRQTLGQGPEFLTYFQNEAQLEKSRLLSDRFSAERPKGSFSTLEIQRTEQGDSAMYLCASSPPSSYEQYFGPGTRLTVT.

The chain has TRBV19 and TRBJ1-1, with TRBD1 as a possible D gene (5 bases). Trimming shortened V by 2 bases and J by 6 bases, and 13 bases separated the two germline ends. The CDR3 spans 14 residues. Germline loops: CDR1 LNHDA, CDR2 SQIVND (reference sequence). The CDR3 reads CASSIRVWGAEAFF. The CDR3 DNA reads TGTGCCAGTAGTATAAGGGTTTGGGGGGCTGAAGCTTTCTTT.

The chain is built from TRBV11-2 and TRBJ1-1; D unclear. Germline CDR1 and CDR2: SGHAT and FQNNGV. This CDR3 is built from 13 residues. The germline V and J ends were trimmed by 5 bases and 5 bases, with 12 bases remaining between them. Here the CDR3 reads CASSVNGGTEAFF. CDR3 bases: TGTGCCAGCAGCGTCAACGGCGGTACTGAAGCTTTCTTT. Full variable domain (rest looked up from reference TRBV11-2 and TRBJ1-1): EAGVAQSPRYKIIEKRQSVAFWCNPISGHATLYWYQQILGQGPKLLIQFQNNGVVDDSQLPKDRFSAERLKGVDSTLKIQPAKLEDSAVYLCASSVNGGTEAFFGQGTRLTVV.

This chain connects TRBV10-3 to TRBJ1-4; 11 nucleotides line up with TRBD1. The CDR3 runs to 20 residues. Germline V gives CDR1 ENHRY, CDR2 SYGVKD. Trimming cost V 0 bases and J 0 bases; bases outside gene matches: 9. The chain's CDR3 is CAISESLGQGASATNEKLFF. The DNA of the CDR3 is TGTGCCATCAGTGAGTCCCTTGGACAGGGGGCCTCTGCAACTAATGAAAAACTGTTTTTT.

The rearrangement uses TRBV5-4 and TRBJ1-3, with a tentative D call TRBD1 (6 bases). Germline V lookup: CDR1 SGHNT, CDR2 YYREEE (reference sequence). Trimming stripped 5 bases from V and 4 bases from J, with 13 bases between. CDR3 size: 14 residues. CDR3 amino acids: CASRLQGGGNTIYF. The DNA of the CDR3 is TGTGCCAGCAGACTACAGGGTGGCGGAAACACCATATATTTT.

The chain carries TRBV10-2 and TRBJ2-7, with D uncertain. V gave up 6 bases and J gave up 4 bases, with 7 bases separating them. The CDR3 spans 11 residues. Germline V gene data show CDR1 as WSHSY and CDR2 as SAAADI. CDR3 residues: CASRREYEQYF. DNA of the CDR3: TGCGCCAGCAGGAGAGAATACGAGCAGTACTTC.

The rearrangement joins TRBV18 to TRBJ1-2; perhaps TRBD1 as D (5 bases). V lost 0 bases and J lost 0, with 11 bases in between. Germline loops: CDR1 KGHSH, CDR2 LQKENI. The CDR3 contains 16 residues. The CDR3 DNA reads as TGTGCCAGCTCACCACCGTCAGGGTGGGCTAACTATGGCTACACCTTC. Amino acids: CASSPPSGWANYGYTF.

The CDR3 region is CASSERLAGAWEQYF. Written as DNA, the CDR3 is TGTGCCAGCAGCGAGAGACTAGCGGGGGCTTGGGAGCAGTACTTC. V is TRBV11-2 and J is TRBJ2-7; 12 positions agree with TRBD2. V shed 5 bases, J shed 7 bases, and the junction held 9 bases outside the gene matches. Per germline, CDR1 SGHAT and CDR2 FQNNGV. The CDR3 consists of 15 residues.

The chain carries TRBV3-1 (or the pseudogene TRBV3-2) and TRBJ2-1; 15 bases agree with TRBD2. The J segment lost 13 bases and the V segment lost 0 bases, leaving 7 bases of the junction unmatched. The germline gives CDR1 LGHDT, CDR2 YNNKEL (reference sequence). This CDR3 is 16 amino acids long. Here the CDR3 DNA reads TGTGCCAGCAGCCAAGATCTTCGGACTAGCGGGGGGGGACAGTTCTTC. It codes for CASSQDLRTSGGGQFF.

This clone was counted once. The chain carries TRBV28 and TRBJ1-5; TRBD1 aligns across 10 bases. The CDR3 consists of 12 residues. V dropped 8 bases and J dropped 5; count of bases not matched to a gene: 0. Germline-derived CDR1 and CDR2 are MDHEN and SYDVKM. CDR3 nucleotide sequence: TGTGCCAGCGGGACAGGGGATCAGCCCCAGCATTTT. It specifies CASGTGDQPQHF.

J is TRBJ2-1 and V is TRBV5-1; 10 nucleotides match TRBD2. The length of the CDR3 is 15 residues. V lost 5 bases and J lost 4; bases outside the gene matches: 6. The V gene's germline CDR1 is SGHRS and CDR2 YFSETQ. The CDR3 protein is CASRGTAGGYNEQFF. The CDR3, as DNA: TGCGCCAGCAGGGGTACAGCGGGGGGGTACAATGAGCAGTTCTTC.

J is TRBJ1-2 and V is TRBV6-1, with 7 bases identical to TRBD1. This CDR3 spans 17 amino acids. The V gene's germline CDR1 is MNHNS and CDR2 SASEGT. The junction had 13 bases not matched to a gene; V was cut back by 0 bases and J by 6 bases. The CDR3 region has the DNA TGTGCCAGCAGTGAAGCATGGGCCCCCACAGGGGAGGATGGCTACACCTTC. Its translation: CASSEAWAPTGEDGYTF.